The source of this T cell receptor beta chain is a study of regulatory T cells in long-lasting Graves disease. Through Arm-PCR of CDR3 regions and iRepertoire HTBI primers, TCR beta libraries were built. TCRdb processed the multiplex PCR reads anew with MiXCR; each CDR3 protein has one entry. The sample holds about half a million distinct CDR3 sequences, around 12% seen once. This clonotype showed up many times. Time point here: newly diagnosed GD, antithyroid drugs for less than 3 months. PBMC RNA served as the TCR library source. The same sample was also studied in work on T cells in Graves' hyperthyroidism and ophthalmopathy. According to that study: Patients counted as stable if ophthalmopathy did not develop within 18 months. A model of 13 V-J features distinguished ophthalmopathy from stable hyperthyroidism.

The clonotype comes from a woman aged 25 to 39 with Graves disease. The sample here was peripheral blood mononuclear cells (PBMCs), taken at new diagnosis, from a patient treated with antithyroid drugs.

CDR3 protein: CASSDGTSGYNEQFF. The CDR3 DNA reads as TGTGCCAGCAGCGACGGGACTAGCGGATACAATGAGCAGTTCTTC. This sequence joins TRBV7-3 and TRBJ2-1, with 11 nucleotides matching TRBD2. Germline V gives CDR1 SGHTA, CDR2 FQGTGA. V gave up 5 bases and J gave up 4 bases; unmatched junction bases: 4. CDR3 size: 15 residues.